Listed below are T cell receptor beta chains from one sample, sequenced in a study of CD8+CD57+ T cells in acquired aplastic anemia. One entry per CDR3 protein results from TCRdb running MiXCR on the reads. The table lists some 290,000 distinct CDR3 sequences, 56% of them singletons. The source material was sorted CD4+, CD8+, or CD8+CD57+ T cells (not recorded which) from PBMCs. All receptors come from a human donor with severe aplastic anemia or a healthy control (not recorded which). CDR3s include the opening cysteine and the closing phenylalanine or tryptophan. D genes are given only for firm matches. Not every row has a clone size; where given, it reads once, few, many or a size class.

V	D	size	J	DNA	CDR3
TRBV24-1	TRBD1	NA	TRBJ1-4	TGTGCCACCAGTGCCCCTGGACAGGGAGAAAGGGATAATGAAAAACTGTTTTTT	CATSAPGQGERDNEKLFF
TRBV2	TRBD2	many	TRBJ2-7	TGTGCCAGCAGTGAAGCGCGAAGACTAGCGGGTATACAGTACTTC	CASSEARRLAGIQYF
TRBV11-3	NA	NA	TRBJ1-2	TGTGCCAGCAGCTTCGGCGGTACTAACTATGGCTACACCTTC	CASSFGGTNYGYTF
TRBV7-9	NA	few	TRBJ2-7	TGTGCCAGCAGCCAAGATCCGGGGGGCCGCAACGAGCAGTACTTC	CASSQDPGGRNEQYF
TRBV5-1	NA	few	TRBJ1-1	TGCGCCAGCAGCTTGTTAGCGCAGGGGCAGGCGTCTGAAGCTTTCTTT	CASSLLAQGQASEAFF
TRBV7-2	NA	NA	TRBJ1-1	TGTACCAGCAGCTTAGGCGGGAACACTGAGGCTTTCTTT	CTSSLGGNTEAFF
TRBV20-1	NA	NA	TRBJ1-1	TGCAGTGCTAGTGGGGGGAACACTGAAGCTTTCTTT	CSASGGNTEAFF
TRBV6-5	NA	NA	TRBJ2-7	TGTGCCAGCAGTTACCCTCCAGGGAGTGGGGGCGAGCAGTACTTC	CASSYPPGSGGEQYF
TRBV6-2/TRBV6-3	NA	many	TRBJ1-5	TGTGCCAGCAGTTACGTGGCGTATAGCAATCAGCCCCAGCATTTT	CASSYVAYSNQPQHF
TRBV20-1	NA	NA	TRBJ1-6	TGCAGTGCTAGAGTATGGGGGTCATCACCCCTCCACTTT	CSARVWGSSPLHF
TRBV7-2	NA	NA	TRBJ2-3	TGTGCCAGCAGCTTATACGACGCAGATACGCAGTATTTT	CASSLYDADTQYF
TRBV20-1	TRBD1	many	TRBJ1-1	TGCAGTGCTAGCGGACAGGGGAGGACTGAAGCTTTCTTT	CSASGQGRTEAFF
TRBV19	NA	NA	TRBJ1-1	TGTGCCAGTAGTACCTCCGACAGTGAAGGGAACACTGAAGCTTTCTTT	CASSTSDSEGNTEAFF
TRBV7-8	TRBD2	once	TRBJ2-3	TGTGCCAGCAGCTTAAGGGGAGGTAGCGGGGACTACAATGAGCAGTATTTT	CASSLRGGSGDYNEQYF
TRBV9	NA	NA	TRBJ2-1	TGTGCCAGCAGCGTAGGCGAAAACGAGCAGTTCTTC	CASSVGENEQFF
TRBV7-9	TRBD1	NA	TRBJ2-5	TGTGCCAGCAGCTGGACAGGGCTCGGAGGAGAGACCCAGTACTTC	CASSWTGLGGETQYF
TRBV7-9	NA	NA	TRBJ2-7	TGTGCCAGCAGCCCCACCGGGACAAAGCCTACCTACGAGCAGTACTTC	CASSPTGTKPTYEQYF
TRBV27	NA	few	TRBJ2-7	TGTGCCAGCAGTCAACAGGTACTTGGATACGAGCAGTACTTC	CASSQQVLGYEQYF
TRBV20-1	TRBD1	many	TRBJ1-2	TGCAGTGCTAGGCAGGGGGCGAACTATGGCTACACCTTC	CSARQGANYGYTF
TRBV24-1	NA	NA	TRBJ1-2	TGTGCCACCAGTGATGCCCCCGGTTGGGGGGAAGGAGACTATGGCTACACCTTC	CATSDAPGWGEGDYGYTF
TRBV7-2	TRBD1	NA	TRBJ1-1	TGTGCCAGCAGCTTAGATCCGGGACAGTTAAACACTGAAGCTTTCTTT	CASSLDPGQLNTEAFF
TRBV7-2	NA	few	TRBJ2-7	TGTGCCAGCAGCTTAGCCTCGGCGCCCTACGAGCAGTACTTC	CASSLASAPYEQYF
TRBV19	NA	NA	TRBJ1-1	TGTGCCAGTAGTATAGAACGGATGAACACTGAAGCTTTCTTT	CASSIERMNTEAFF
TRBV11-2	NA	many	TRBJ1-2	TGTGCCAGCAATGGAGGCACCATCGAGAACTATGGCTACACCTTC	CASNGGTIENYGYTF
TRBV20-1	TRBD2	NA	TRBJ2-2	TGCAGTGCTATCGGGACTAGGGGGGGAAGCGGGGAGCTGTTTTTT	CSAIGTRGGSGELFF
TRBV15	TRBD2	NA	TRBJ2-5	TGTGCCACCAGCGTAAGCGGGAGGGCCGGGGAGACCCAGTACTTC	CATSVSGRAGETQYF
TRBV20-1	TRBD1	NA	TRBJ1-2	TGCAGTGCTGGACAGGGCTATGGCTACACCTTC	CSAGQGYGYTF
TRBV2	NA	NA	TRBJ1-5	TGTGCCAGCAGAGACAGAGTGGGTCAGCCCCAGCATTTT	CASRDRVGQPQHF
TRBV5-1	TRBD1	many	TRBJ2-5	TGCGCCAGCAGCTTGGGGGGGCAGGGGGAAGAGACCCAGTACTTC	CASSLGGQGEETQYF
TRBV7-9	NA	NA	TRBJ2-1	TGTGCCAGCAGCCGCCGTACAACAGGGGAGGGGTACAATGAGCAGTTCTTC	CASSRRTTGEGYNEQFF
TRBV19	NA	NA	TRBJ2-3	TGTGCCAGTATGGAGGCAGGGGCAAACACAGATACGCAGTATTTT	CASMEAGANTDTQYF
TRBV30	NA	many	TRBJ1-6	TGTGCCTGGAGTCCGGACGGGGATTCACCCCTCCACTTT	CAWSPDGDSPLHF
TRBV29-1	NA	NA	TRBJ1-2	TGCAGCGTTATTCGGGCAGGACGAACTAACTATGGCTACACCTTC	CSVIRAGRTNYGYTF
TRBV5-4	NA	NA	TRBJ2-3	TGTGCCAGCAGCTTGGAGGGAACGGCGGGGTATACGCAGTATTTT	CASSLEGTAGYTQYF
TRBV29-1	TRBD1	NA	TRBJ1-1	TGCAGCGTTGAATCCAGGGGGCCGACACGGACTGAAGCTTTCTTT	CSVESRGPTRTEAFF
TRBV20-1	TRBD1	many	TRBJ1-2	TGCAGTGCAAAGACAGGGGTCGACTATGGCTACACCTTC	CSAKTGVDYGYTF
TRBV6-2/TRBV6-3	TRBD1	many	TRBJ2-7	TGTGCCAGCACCGATATGGACAGGGTATACGAGCAGTACTTC	CASTDMDRVYEQYF
TRBV19	TRBD1	NA	TRBJ2-7	TGTGCCAGCGGGGGACAGGGGACCTACGAGCAGTACTTC	CASGGQGTYEQYF
TRBV9	TRBD1	many	TRBJ1-4	TGTGCCAGCAGCGTGACAGGGAGCGATGAAAAACTGTTTTTT	CASSVTGSDEKLFF
TRBV20-1	NA	few	TRBJ1-1	TGCAGTGCTAGTCAGGGAGGGAACACTGAAGCTTTCTTT	CSASQGGNTEAFF
TRBV24-1	TRBD1	NA	TRBJ1-2	TGTGCCACCAGTGATTTTACAGGGGATGGCTACACCTTC	CATSDFTGDGYTF
TRBV24-1	TRBD1	NA	TRBJ1-5	TGTGCCACCAGTGTTGGAACGGGACAGGGGGCAGAGACCCAGCATTTT	CATSVGTGQGAETQHF
TRBV2	NA	few	TRBJ2-1	TGTGCCAGCAGTGCGGGGGAGATTAGATACAATGAGCAGTTCTTC	CASSAGEIRYNEQFF
TRBV24-1	NA	few	TRBJ2-3	TGTGCCACCAGTGACCCTCAGGGGTTAGGCACAGATACGCAGTATTTT	CATSDPQGLGTDTQYF
TRBV7-2	TRBD1	few	TRBJ1-6	TGTGCCAGCAGCTCGGGACAGGGGAGTAATTCACCCCTCCACTTT	CASSSGQGSNSPLHF
TRBV24-1	TRBD1	NA	TRBJ2-7	TGTGCCACCAGTGATCGGGACAGGGAAGGAGGGCAGTACTTC	CATSDRDREGGQYF
TRBV6-1	NA	many	TRBJ2-5	TGTGCCAGCCCGAGGACTGCCGGGCGAGAGACCCAGTACTTC	CASPRTAGRETQYF
TRBV7-3	NA	NA	TRBJ2-1	TGTGCCAGCAGCTTAATTCTAGAGTACAATGAGCAGTTCTTC	CASSLILEYNEQFF
TRBV6-5	NA	few	TRBJ2-3	TGTGCCAGCAACAGGGACCGCCGCACAGATACGCAGTATTTT	CASNRDRRTDTQYF
TRBV20-1	TRBD2	NA	TRBJ2-1	TGCAGTGCTAGAGTTGGGGGGGGCAATGAGCAGTTCTTC	CSARVGGGNEQFF